These T cell receptor beta chains were read from a single sample in a study of T cells after posttransplantation cyclophosphamide. Method: immunoSEQ multiplex PCR; TCRdb's copy keeps in-frame clones and lacks some. Sampling found some 50,000 clones, none seen once. Sequencing was performed on PBMCs. The origin of the receptors is a man in his forties or fifties in good health, CMV-negative, and a related stem cell transplant donor. CDR3s include the opening cysteine and the closing phenylalanine or tryptophan. The D gene is left open where the match is weak. Not all rows give a size; the values are once, few, many and, for expanded clones, a class.

V gene	D gene	clone size	J gene	CDR3 protein	CDR3 DNA
TRBV7-8	-	many	TRBJ1-1	CASSSSTVNTEAFF	TGTGCCAGCAGCTCGTCGACAGTCAACACTGAAGCTTTCTTT
TRBV5-6	TRBD2	many	TRBJ2-7	CASSLTSGSSYEQYF	TGTGCCAGCAGCTTGACTAGCGGGAGCTCCTACGAGCAGTACTTC
TRBV5-5	-	many	TRBJ2-3	CASSISPGVRDTQYF	TGTGCCAGCAGCATTAGCCCAGGGGTTAGGGATACGCAGTATTTT
TRBV7-9	TRBD1	few	TRBJ2-7	CASSSTTGGEQYF	TGTGCCAGCAGCTCTACTACAGGGGGCGAGCAGTACTTC
TRBV18	-	few	TRBJ2-5	CASSPVSSGRQETQYF	TGTGCCAGCTCACCCGTTTCGTCAGGGAGGCAAGAGACCCAGTACTTC
TRBV10-1	-	many	TRBJ2-3	CASSGALGDLTDTQYF	TGCGCCAGCAGTGGGGCTCTGGGAGACCTCACAGATACGCAGTATTTT
TRBV4-2	-	many	TRBJ1-2	CASSQDAGAKGYTF	TGTGCCAGCAGCCAAGATGCAGGGGCGAAAGGCTACACCTTC
TRBV28	TRBD1	-	TRBJ2-3	CASSLRTGVADTQYF	TGTGCCAGCAGTTTAAGGACAGGGGTCGCAGATACGCAGTATTTT
TRBV5-4	TRBD2	many	TRBJ2-1	CASSPTLPLAVNEQFF	TGTGCCAGCAGCCCAACTCTGCCACTAGCGGTCAATGAGCAGTTCTTC
TRBV6-1	TRBD1	-	TRBJ1-3	CASSWGQGRNTIYF	TGTGCCAGCAGTTGGGGACAGGGGAGAAACACCATATATTTT
TRBV25-1	-	many	TRBJ1-2	CASSATMDNYGYTF	TGTGCCAGCAGTGCGACAATGGATAACTATGGCTACACCTTC
TRBV28	TRBD1	many	TRBJ1-2	CASSSPGQGFIYGYTF	TGTGCCAGCAGTTCGCCGGGACAGGGGTTTATCTATGGCTACACCTTC
TRBV21-1	-	-	TRBJ2-3	CASSKVDSRLAGGPSRTDTQYF	TGTGCCAGCAGCAAAGTCGATTCAAGACTAGCGGGAGGGCCCTCTAGGACAGATACGCAGTATTTT